This TCR beta chain is from a study of T cell repertoires in cytomegalovirus infection. Background on the study: CMV infection and matching HLA type were both indicated by public TCR beta signatures.

Study-wide points: Dominating the ex vivo response were TCR beta clonotypes that were CMV-specific and HLA-C-restricted.

TCRdb processed the reads anew with MiXCR; each CDR3 protein has one entry. The table includes hundreds of thousands of distinct CDR3 sequences, roughly 15% detected once. At least ten counts were recorded for this clonotype. Its cognate antigen is unknown. V was trimmed by 6 bases and J by 0 bases, leaving 8 bases between them. The germline V gene has CDR1 MNHEY and CDR2 SMNVEV (reference sequence). CDR3 length: 14 residues. The rearrangement joins TRBV27 to TRBJ1-4; unclear D gene. The sequencing sample was made of PBMCs. The TCR originated in a human donor in good health (CMV status not recorded). Some clones in this sample may be carry-over from other donors' samples. CDR3 protein: CASRRIPTNEKLFF. CDR3 nucleotide sequence: TGTGCCAGCAGACGAATTCCAACTAATGAAAAACTGTTTTTT.